These 24 T cell receptor beta chains were all obtained from the same sample, sequenced in a study of blood T cell repertoires in COVID-19. Some clones are missing from TCRdb's copy, which holds only in-frame ones; the method was immunoSEQ multiplex PCR. The data contain 150,000 to 200,000 clones, around three quarters of them singletons. Sequenced material: PBMCs or T cells enriched from blood (not recorded which). The receptors were sampled from a woman aged 50 to 60 with acute COVID-19.

The rearrangement joins TRBV7-8 to TRBJ1-4; D possibly corresponds to TRBD1 (6 bases). Germline V gene lookup returns CDR1 SGHVS and CDR2 FQNEAQ. CDR3 length: 16 amino acids. Trimming pared 6 bases from V and 0 bases from J, leaving 14 bases between. CDR3 in amino acids: CASSSGQFATNEKLFF. As DNA, the CDR3 is TGTGCCAGCAGTTCCGGACAGTTTGCAACTAATGAAAAACTGTTTTTT.

A few counts support this clone. The J gene is TRBJ1-4, the V gene TRBV18; 7 bases map to TRBD1. This CDR3 has 15 residues. V gave up 3 bases and J gave up 0 bases; unmatched junction bases: 1. Germline assignment: CDR1 KGHSH and CDR2 LQKENI. The CDR3 DNA follows: TGTGCCAGCTCACCGGGACAGCCAACTAATGAAAAACTGTTTTTT. Translation: CASSPGQPTNEKLFF.

The chain recombines TRBV4-1 with TRBJ2-5; tentative D call: TRBD2 (6 bases). The V and J ends lost 2 bases and 9 bases respectively, with 22 bases between them. The germline CDR1 and CDR2 sequences are MGHRA and YSYEKL. The CDR3 consists of 16 residues. The CDR3 loop reads CASSQRRAGTPVAQYF. DNA for the CDR3: TGCGCCAGCAGCCAACGGAGGGCGGGAACTCCGGTGGCCCAGTACTTC.

This sequence joins TRBV6-4 and TRBJ1-2, with 7 bases that match TRBD1. The V gene end was trimmed by 4 bases and the J gene end by 2 bases; junction bases not matched to a gene: 7. CDR1 and CDR2 from the germline V gene are MRHNA and SNTAGT. The CDR3 totals 15 residues. The DNA of the CDR3 is TGTGCCAGCAGTGCCAACCCGGGACAGAACTATGGCTACACCTTC. Residues: CASSANPGQNYGYTF.

The rearrangement joins TRBV5-6 to TRBJ2-7; D is possibly TRBD1 (5 bases). Looked up from germline, CDR1 is SGHDT and CDR2 is YYEEEE. Trimming pared 3 bases from V and 13 bases from J, leaving 20 bases between. The CDR3 spans 13 residues. CDR3 residues: CASSSGSQGVGYV. The CDR3 nucleotides are TGTGCCAGCAGCTCAGGATCCCAAGGGGTAGGATACGTC.

This clone was counted ten times or more. The chain combines TRBV28 with TRBJ2-1; no clear D. V was cut by 2 bases and J by 6 bases, with 8 bases left in between. The V gene's germline CDR1 is MDHEN and CDR2 SYDVKM. The CDR3 sequence is 13 residues long. The DNA of the CDR3 is TGTGCCAGCAGTTTAACGGGTGCCAATGAGCAGTTCTTC. It yields the protein CASSLTGANEQFF. Full variable domain (missing parts from reference TRBV28 and TRBJ2-1): DVKVTQSSRYLVKRTGEKVFLECVQDMDHENMFWYRQDPGLGLRLIYFSYDVKMKEKGDIPEGYSVSREKKERFSLILESASTNQTSMYLCASSLTGANEQFFGPGTRLTVL.

The J gene is TRBJ1-6, the V gene TRBV3-1 (or the pseudogene TRBV3-2), with D possibly TRBD1 on 5 matching bases. The germline V gene encodes CDR1 LGHDT and CDR2 YNNKEL (reference sequence). Trimming shortened V by 2 bases and J by 0 bases, and 17 bases separated the two germline ends. This CDR3 region has 19 residues. In DNA form, the CDR3 reads TGTGCCAGCAGCCAATCTATCTGGACGGGGGGCTCCTATAATTCACCCCTCCACTTT. As protein: CASSQSIWTGGSYNSPLHF.

The chain links TRBV7-9 to TRBJ2-2, with 11 bases fitting TRBD1. The CDR3 has 15 amino acids. V was clipped by 9 bases and J by 3 bases; unmatched bases: 6. In germline, CDR1 is SEHNR, CDR2 FQNEAQ (reference sequence). Here the CDR3 reads CASAGTGGYTGELFF. CDR3 sequence (DNA): TGTGCCAGTGCGGGGACAGGGGGTTACACCGGGGAGCTGTTTTTT.

V and J are TRBV19 and TRBJ1-5, with 7 bases identical to TRBD1. The CDR3 is 17 amino acids. J lost 5 bases, V lost 7 bases, and 17 bases had no gene match. Germline V CDR1 and CDR2: LNHDA, SQIVND (reference sequence). The CDR3 spells CASILRPYDREDQPQHF. CDR3 coding DNA: TGTGCCAGTATCCTCAGACCCTACGACAGGGAGGATCAGCCCCAGCATTTT.

Only a few counts were recorded for this clone. The CDR3 nucleotides are TGTGCCAGTAGTGCCGGACTAGCGGGGGGAGGGAATGAGCAGTTCTTC. Amino acids: CASSAGLAGGGNEQFF. The chain uses TRBV19 and TRBJ2-1; 14 positions agree with TRBD2. This CDR3 region has 16 residues. Germline trimming cut 5 bases from V and 7 bases from J; bases unmatched to any gene: 7. The germline V gene encodes CDR1 LNHDA and CDR2 SQIVND (reference sequence). The variable domain in full, completed from reference TRBV19 and TRBJ2-1, reads DGGITQSPKYLFRKEGQNVTLSCEQNLNHDAMYWYRQDPGQGLRLIYYSQIVNDFQKGDIAEGYSVSREKKESFPLTVTSAQKNPTAFYLCASSAGLAGGGNEQFFGPGTRLTVL.

The chain couples TRBV5-6 to TRBJ1-6, with D tentatively TRBD1 (6 bases). This CDR3 contains 14 residues. Trimming pared 3 bases from V and 9 bases from J, leaving 13 bases between. The germline gives CDR1 SGHDT, CDR2 YYEEEE. This CDR3 is CASSWWTDISPLHF. CDR3 coding DNA: TGTGCCAGCAGCTGGTGGACAGACATTTCACCCCTCCACTTT.

The gene calls are TRBV19 and TRBJ1-2, with TRBD1 identical over 7 bases. The CDR3 totals 14 residues. The germline CDR1 and CDR2 sequences are LNHDA and SQIVND (reference sequence). Trimming at V came to 1 base and at J to 8 bases, leaving 7 bases not matched to a gene. DNA for the CDR3: TGTGCCAGTAGTATAGGAGGGGGCTTTGAAGGCTACACCTTC. This gives the protein CASSIGGGFEGYTF.

The chain couples TRBV3-1 (or the pseudogene TRBV3-2) to TRBJ2-7; TRBD2 matches at 8 bases. CDR3 size: 16 residues. V was clipped by 5 bases and J by 2 bases; unmatched bases: 11. CDR1 is LGHDT and CDR2 is YNNKEL in the germline V gene (reference sequence). CDR3 protein: CASSALLDGGAYEQYV. Here the CDR3 DNA reads TGTGCCAGCAGCGCCCTTTTGGACGGGGGGGCCTACGAGCAGTACGTC.

This clone was counted a few times. This chain links TRBV28 with TRBJ2-2; TRBD1 might be the D (5 bases). The CDR3 runs 15 residues. Germline CDR1 and CDR2: MDHEN and SYDVKM. The V end lost 6 bases, the J end lost 1 base, and 12 bases lay between the germline ends. CDR3 in DNA: TGTGCCAGCAGGCCGACTCAGGGGAACACCGGGGAGCTGTTTTTT. It yields the protein CASRPTQGNTGELFF.

This chain links TRBV14 with TRBJ1-1; weak D call: TRBD1 (5 bases). Trimming pared 1 base from V and 4 bases from J, leaving 7 bases between. There are 13 residues in the CDR3. Germline-derived CDR1 and CDR2 are SGHDN and FVKESK. CDR3 in amino acids: CASSQGRVTEAFF. The CDR3, as DNA: TGTGCCAGCAGCCAAGGCAGGGTCACTGAAGCTTTCTTT.

This rearrangement joins TRBV7-9 to TRBJ2-7; D ambiguous. Germline-derived CDR1 and CDR2 are SEHNR and FQNEAQ (reference sequence). Deletions cut 0 bases from V and 3 bases from J, with 6 bases between. CDR3 length equals 13 residues. CDR3 in DNA: TGTGCCAGCAGCTTAGCTCCCGGCTACGAGCAGTACGTC. Its protein product is CASSLAPGYEQYV.

V gene TRBV5-1 combines with J gene TRBJ1-4; D might be TRBD1 (6 bases). This CDR3 spans 15 amino acids. Looked up from germline, CDR1 is SGHRS and CDR2 is YFSETQ. Trimming took 0 bases from V and 8 from J, leaving 14 bases between them. Written as DNA, the CDR3 is TGCGCCAGCAGCTTGGGGCAGGGGCAGGGGGAAAAACTGTTTTTT. Encoded protein: CASSLGQGQGEKLFF.

The chain has TRBV28 and TRBJ1-5, with unresolved D. Trimming took off 6 bases at V and 9 bases at J, with 15 bases between the two ends. The CDR3 sequence is 13 residues long. Per germline, CDR1 MDHEN and CDR2 SYDVKM. The CDR3 protein is CASRLPSARPQHF. CDR3 bases: TGTGCCAGCAGACTACCCTCCGCCCGGCCCCAGCATTTT.

The rearrangement uses TRBV2 and TRBJ2-3, with 9 bases aligning to TRBD1. With 7 bases clipped from V and 1 base from J, the junction kept 3 bases outside the gene matches. This CDR3 spans 14 amino acids. Germline V lookup: CDR1 SNHLY, CDR2 FYNNEI. CDR3 DNA sequence: TGTGCCAGCATTCGGGACAGGGGCACAGATACGCAGTATTTT. Its protein is CASIRDRGTDTQYF.

The gene calls are TRBV5-5 and TRBJ2-3; D perhaps matches TRBD2 (5 bases). The CDR3 runs to 16 residues. The V end was cut by 3 bases, the J end by 1 base, with 15 bases between. Germline V gene lookup returns CDR1 SGHKS and CDR2 YYEKEE (reference sequence). The CDR3 reads CASSSGSADRTDTQYF. CDR3 sequence (DNA): TGTGCCAGCAGCTCTGGTTCAGCGGACCGCACAGATACGCAGTATTTT.

The V call is TRBV2, the J call TRBJ1-1; maybe TRBD1 (5 bases). This CDR3 region has 14 residues. In germline, CDR1 is SNHLY, CDR2 FYNNEI. Trimming left V 8 bases short and J 1 base short, with 14 bases between. The CDR3 nucleotides are TGTGCCAGCGCCCGCGGGGCGGGGAACACTGAAGCTTTCTTT. Translation: CASARGAGNTEAFF.

The CDR3 is CASSKGGGYTGELFF. CDR3 DNA: TGTGCCAGCAGCAAAGGGGGGGGCTACACCGGGGAGCTGTTTTTT. The chain carries TRBV21-1 and TRBJ2-2; TRBD2, the table's D call, was not compared with the DNA. TRBV21-1 is designated a pseudogene. The CDR3 has 15 amino acids.

J is TRBJ2-5 and V is TRBV6-2 or TRBV6-3; tentatively, D is TRBD2 (7 bases). Germline values: CDR1 MNHEY, CDR2 SVGEGT. The length of the CDR3 is 16 residues. V shed 6 bases and J shed 9 bases, with 26 bases lying between them. The CDR3 coding sequence is TGTGCCAGCAGCCGTGCCGTGGGGGGGGGCCGGGTGGCCCAGTACTTC. As protein: CASSRAVGGGRVAQYF.

This sequence joins TRBV6-6 and TRBJ2-1; 12 nucleotides agree with TRBD2. J gave up 6 bases and V 5 bases, and 5 bases lay outside the gene matches. The germline V gene encodes CDR1 MNHNY and CDR2 SVGAGI (reference sequence). This CDR3 has 15 amino acids. Written as DNA, the CDR3 is TGTGCCAGCAGTCAAAGGACTAGCGGGATCAATGAGCAGTTCTTC. Protein: CASSQRTSGINEQFF.